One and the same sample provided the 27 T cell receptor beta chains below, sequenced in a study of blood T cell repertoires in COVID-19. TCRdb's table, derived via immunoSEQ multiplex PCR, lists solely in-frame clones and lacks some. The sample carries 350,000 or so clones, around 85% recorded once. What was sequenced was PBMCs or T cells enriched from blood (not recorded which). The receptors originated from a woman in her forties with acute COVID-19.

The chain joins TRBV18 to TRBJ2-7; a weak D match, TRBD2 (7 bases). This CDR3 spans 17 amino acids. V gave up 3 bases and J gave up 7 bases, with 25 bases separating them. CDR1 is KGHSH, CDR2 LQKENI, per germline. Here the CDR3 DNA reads TGTGCCAGCTCACCTCCCAAAGCACAGGGACTAAAAAGAGAGCAGTACTTC. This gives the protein CASSPPKAQGLKREQYF.

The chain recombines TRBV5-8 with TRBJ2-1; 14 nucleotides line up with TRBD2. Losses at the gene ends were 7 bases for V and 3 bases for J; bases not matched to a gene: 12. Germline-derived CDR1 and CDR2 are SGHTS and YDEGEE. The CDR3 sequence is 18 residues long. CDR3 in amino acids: CASVGTSGSLNNYNEQFF. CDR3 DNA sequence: TGTGCCAGCGTCGGGACTAGCGGGAGTCTTAACAACTACAATGAGCAGTTCTTC. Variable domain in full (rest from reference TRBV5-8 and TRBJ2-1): EAGVTQSPTHLIKTRGQQATLRCSPISGHTSVYWYQQALGLGLQFLLWYDEGEERNRGNFPPRFSGRQFPNYSSELNVNALELEDSALYLCASVGTSGSLNNYNEQFFGPGTRLTVL.

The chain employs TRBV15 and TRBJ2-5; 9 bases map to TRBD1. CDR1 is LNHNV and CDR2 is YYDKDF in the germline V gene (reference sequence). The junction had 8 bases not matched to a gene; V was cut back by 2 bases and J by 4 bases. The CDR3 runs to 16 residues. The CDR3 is CATSRTGTGFRETQYF. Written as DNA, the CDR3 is TGTGCCACCAGCAGAACCGGGACAGGGTTTAGAGAGACCCAGTACTTC.

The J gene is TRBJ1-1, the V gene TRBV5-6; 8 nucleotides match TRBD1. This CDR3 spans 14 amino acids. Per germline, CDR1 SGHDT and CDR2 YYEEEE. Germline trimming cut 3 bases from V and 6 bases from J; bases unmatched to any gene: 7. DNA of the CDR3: TGTGCCAGCAGCTGGGCAACAGGGGGACCTGAAGCTTTCTTT. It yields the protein CASSWATGGPEAFF.

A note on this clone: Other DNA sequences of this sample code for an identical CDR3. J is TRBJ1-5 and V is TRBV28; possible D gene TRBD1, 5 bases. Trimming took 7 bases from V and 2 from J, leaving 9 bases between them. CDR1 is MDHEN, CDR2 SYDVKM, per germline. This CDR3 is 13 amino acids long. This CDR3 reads CASIWGGNQPQHF. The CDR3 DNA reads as TGTGCCAGCATCTGGGGGGGCAATCAGCCCCAGCATTTT. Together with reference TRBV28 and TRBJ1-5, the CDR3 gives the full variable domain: DVKVTQSSRYLVKRTGEKVFLECVQDMDHENMFWYRQDPGLGLRLIYFSYDVKMKEKGDIPEGYSVSREKKERFSLILESASTNQTSMYLCASIWGGNQPQHFGDGTRLSIL.

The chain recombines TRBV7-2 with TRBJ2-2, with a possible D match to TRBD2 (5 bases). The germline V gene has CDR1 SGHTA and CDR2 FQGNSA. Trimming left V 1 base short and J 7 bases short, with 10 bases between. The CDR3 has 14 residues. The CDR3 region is CASSLVTINGELFF. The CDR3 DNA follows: TGTGCCAGCAGCTTAGTGACTATTAACGGGGAGCTGTTTTTT.

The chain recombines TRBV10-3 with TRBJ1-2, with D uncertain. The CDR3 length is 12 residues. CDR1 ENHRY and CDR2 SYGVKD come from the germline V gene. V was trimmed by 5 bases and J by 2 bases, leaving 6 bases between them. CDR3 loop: CAISQANYGYTF. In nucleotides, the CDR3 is TGTGCCATCAGTCAGGCGAACTATGGCTACACCTTC.

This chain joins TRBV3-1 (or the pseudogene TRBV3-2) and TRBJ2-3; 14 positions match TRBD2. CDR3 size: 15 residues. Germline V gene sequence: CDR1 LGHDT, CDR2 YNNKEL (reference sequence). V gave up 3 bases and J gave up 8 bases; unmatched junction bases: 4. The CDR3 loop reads CASSQLGTSGSTQYF. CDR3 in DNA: TGTGCCAGCAGCCAGTTAGGGACTAGCGGGAGTACGCAGTATTTT.

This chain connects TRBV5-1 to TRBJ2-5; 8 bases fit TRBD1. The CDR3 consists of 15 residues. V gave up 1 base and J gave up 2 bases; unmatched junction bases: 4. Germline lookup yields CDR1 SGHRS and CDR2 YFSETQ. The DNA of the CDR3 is TGCGCCAGCAGCTTGCCACAGGGGGTACAAGAGACCCAGTACTTC. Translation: CASSLPQGVQETQYF.

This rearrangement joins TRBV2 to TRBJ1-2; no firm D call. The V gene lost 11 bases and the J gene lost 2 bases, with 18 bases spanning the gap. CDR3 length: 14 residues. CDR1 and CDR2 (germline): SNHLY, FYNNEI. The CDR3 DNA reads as TGTGCCGGAGTCGATCCTAGCAGAAACTATGGCTACACCTTC. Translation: CAGVDPSRNYGYTF. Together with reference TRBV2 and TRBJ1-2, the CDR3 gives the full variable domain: EPEVTQTPSHQVTQMGQEVILRCVPISNHLYFYWYRQILGQKVEFLVSFYNNEISEKSEIFDDQFSVERPDGSNFTLKIRSTKLEDSAMYFCAGVDPSRNYGYTFGSGTRLTVV.

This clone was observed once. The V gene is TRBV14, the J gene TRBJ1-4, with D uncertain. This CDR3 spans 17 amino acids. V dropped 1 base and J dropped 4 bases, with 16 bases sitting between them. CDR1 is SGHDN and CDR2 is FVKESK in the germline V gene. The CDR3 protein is CASSQVIRQGDNEKLFF. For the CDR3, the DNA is TGTGCCAGCAGCCAAGTTATACGACAAGGCGATAATGAAAAACTGTTTTTT.

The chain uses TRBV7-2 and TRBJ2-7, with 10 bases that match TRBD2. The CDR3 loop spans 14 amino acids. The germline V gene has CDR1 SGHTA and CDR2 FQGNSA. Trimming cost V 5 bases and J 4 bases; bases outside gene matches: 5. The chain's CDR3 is CASSHRGLAYEQYF. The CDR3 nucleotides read TGTGCCAGCAGCCACCGGGGACTAGCGTACGAGCAGTACTTC.

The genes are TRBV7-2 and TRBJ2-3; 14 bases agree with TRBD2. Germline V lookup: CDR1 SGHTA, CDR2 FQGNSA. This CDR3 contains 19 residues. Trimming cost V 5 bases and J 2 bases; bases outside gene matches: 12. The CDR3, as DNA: TGTGCCAGCAGCATCTCCGGGACTAGCGGGGGCCCCCTCACAGATACGCAGTATTTT. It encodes CASSISGTSGGPLTDTQYF. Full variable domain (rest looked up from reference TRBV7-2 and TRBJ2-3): GAGVSQSPSNKVTEKGKDVELRCDPISGHTALYWYRQSLGQGLEFLIYFQGNSAPDKSGLPSDRFSAERTGGSVSTLTIQRTQQEDSAVYLCASSISGTSGGPLTDTQYFGPGTRLTVL.

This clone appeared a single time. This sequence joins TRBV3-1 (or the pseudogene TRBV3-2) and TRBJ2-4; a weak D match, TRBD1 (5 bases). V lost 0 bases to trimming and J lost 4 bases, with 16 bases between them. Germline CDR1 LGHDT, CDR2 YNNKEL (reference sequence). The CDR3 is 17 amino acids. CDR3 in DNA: TGTGCCAGCAGCCAAGATTGGGCGCAGGGTCCAAAAAACATTCAGTACTTC. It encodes CASSQDWAQGPKNIQYF.

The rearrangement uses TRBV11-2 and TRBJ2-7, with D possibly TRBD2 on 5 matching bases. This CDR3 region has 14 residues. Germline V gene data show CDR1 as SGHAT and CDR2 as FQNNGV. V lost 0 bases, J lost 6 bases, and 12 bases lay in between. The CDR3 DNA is TGTGCCAGCAGCTTAGAAAGGCTAGCTGGCGAGCAGTACTTC. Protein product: CASSLERLAGEQYF. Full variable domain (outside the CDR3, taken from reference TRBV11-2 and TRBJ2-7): EAGVAQSPRYKIIEKRQSVAFWCNPISGHATLYWYQQILGQGPKLLIQFQNNGVVDDSQLPKDRFSAERLKGVDSTLKIQPAKLEDSAVYLCASSLERLAGEQYFGPGTRLTVT.

The chain's CDR3 is CASSELGSPGGYEQYF. DNA for the CDR3: TGTGCCAGCAGTGAACTGGGGTCTCCGGGAGGGTACGAGCAGTACTTC. The chain uses TRBV6-1 and TRBJ2-7; 8 positions match TRBD2. The germline V gene encodes CDR1 MNHNS and CDR2 SASEGT. V gave up 2 bases and J gave up 4 bases; unmatched junction bases: 10. The CDR3 has 16 amino acids.

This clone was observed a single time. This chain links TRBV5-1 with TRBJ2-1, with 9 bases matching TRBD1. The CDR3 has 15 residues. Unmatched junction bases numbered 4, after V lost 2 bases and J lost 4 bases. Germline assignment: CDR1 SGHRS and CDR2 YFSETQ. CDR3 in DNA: TGCGCCAGCAGCTTAAGGACAGGGGATTACAATGAGCAGTTCTTC. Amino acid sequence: CASSLRTGDYNEQFF.

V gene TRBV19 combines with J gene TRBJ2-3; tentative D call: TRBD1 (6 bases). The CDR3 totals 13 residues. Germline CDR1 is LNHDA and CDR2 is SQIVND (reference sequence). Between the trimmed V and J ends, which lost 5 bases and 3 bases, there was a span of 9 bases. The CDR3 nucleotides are TGTGCCAGTAGTTTTACAGGGACAGATACGCAGTATTTT. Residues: CASSFTGTDTQYF.

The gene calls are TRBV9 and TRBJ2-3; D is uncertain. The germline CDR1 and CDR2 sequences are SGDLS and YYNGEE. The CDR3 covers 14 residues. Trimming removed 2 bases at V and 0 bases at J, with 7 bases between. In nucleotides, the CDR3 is TGTGCCAGCAGCGTTATAAGCAGCACAGATACGCAGTATTTT. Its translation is CASSVISSTDTQYF.

The DNA for the CDR3 is TGTGCCAGCAGCTTCCTGGGACAAGCCACAGATACGCAGTATTTT. Translated, it gives CASSFLGQATDTQYF. The chain links TRBV7-9 to TRBJ2-3; D possibly corresponds to TRBD1 (6 bases). CDR1 is SEHNR and CDR2 is FQNEAQ in the germline V gene (reference sequence). The V end was cut by 3 bases, the J end by 2 bases, with 12 bases between. The CDR3 sequence is 15 residues long.

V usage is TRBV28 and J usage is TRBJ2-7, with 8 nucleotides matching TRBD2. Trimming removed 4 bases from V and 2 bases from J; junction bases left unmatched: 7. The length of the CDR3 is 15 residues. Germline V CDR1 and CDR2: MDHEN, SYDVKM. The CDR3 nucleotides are TGTGCCAGCAGTTCGGGACTAGATTGGGCCTACGAGCAGTACTTC. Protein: CASSSGLDWAYEQYF.

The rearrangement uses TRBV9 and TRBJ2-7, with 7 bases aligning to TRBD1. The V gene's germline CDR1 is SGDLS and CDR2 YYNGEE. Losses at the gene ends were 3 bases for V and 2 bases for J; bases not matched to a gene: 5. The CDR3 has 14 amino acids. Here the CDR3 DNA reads TGTGCCAGCAGCGCGACAGGGAGCACCTACGAGCAGTACTTC. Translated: CASSATGSTYEQYF.

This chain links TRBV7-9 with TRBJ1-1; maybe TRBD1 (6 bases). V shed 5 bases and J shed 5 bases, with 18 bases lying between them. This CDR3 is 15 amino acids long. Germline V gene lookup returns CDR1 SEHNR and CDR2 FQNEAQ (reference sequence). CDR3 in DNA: TGTGCCAGCAGCACCGGGACAATGCGAGGTACTGAAGCTTTCTTT. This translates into CASSTGTMRGTEAFF.

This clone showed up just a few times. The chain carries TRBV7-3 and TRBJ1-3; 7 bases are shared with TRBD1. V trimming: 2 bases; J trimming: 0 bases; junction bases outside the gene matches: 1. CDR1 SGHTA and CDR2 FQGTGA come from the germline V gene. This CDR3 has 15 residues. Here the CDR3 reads CASSLRDSSGNTIYF. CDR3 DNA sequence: TGTGCCAGCAGCTTACGGGACAGCTCTGGAAACACCATATATTTT.

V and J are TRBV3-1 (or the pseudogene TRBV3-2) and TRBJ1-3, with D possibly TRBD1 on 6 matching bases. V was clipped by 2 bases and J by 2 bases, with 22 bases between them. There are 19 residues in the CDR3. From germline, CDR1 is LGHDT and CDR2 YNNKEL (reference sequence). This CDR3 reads CASSQPKRRDKGTGNTIYF. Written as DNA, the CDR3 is TGTGCCAGCAGCCAACCGAAGAGAAGGGACAAGGGGACTGGAAACACCATATATTTT.

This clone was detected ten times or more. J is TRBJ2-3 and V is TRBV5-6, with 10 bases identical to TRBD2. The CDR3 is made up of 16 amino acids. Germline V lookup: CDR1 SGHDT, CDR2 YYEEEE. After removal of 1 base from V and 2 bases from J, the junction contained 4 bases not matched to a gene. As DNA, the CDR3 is TGTGCCAGCAGCTTGCGACTAGCGGGCTCCACAGATACGCAGTATTTT. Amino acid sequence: CASSLRLAGSTDTQYF.

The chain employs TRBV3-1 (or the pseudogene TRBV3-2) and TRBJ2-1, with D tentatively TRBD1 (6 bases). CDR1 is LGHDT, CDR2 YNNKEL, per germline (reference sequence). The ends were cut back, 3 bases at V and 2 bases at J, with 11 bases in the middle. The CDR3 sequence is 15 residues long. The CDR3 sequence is CASSHQGSTYNEQFF. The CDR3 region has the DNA TGTGCCAGCAGCCATCAGGGGAGCACCTACAATGAGCAGTTCTTC.